Listed below are T cell receptor beta chains from one sample, sequenced in a study of OX40 agonist ivuxolimab in advanced cancers. The table came from immunoSEQ multiplex PCR; TCRdb's copy has only in-frame clones and leaves some out. This table has approximately 94,000 clones, roughly 90% appearing once. Here the sequenced sample was CD4+ or CD8+ T cells sorted from blood, taken in a trial of the OX40 agonist ivuxolimab. The origin of the receptors is an adult with an advanced solid tumor such as melanoma, head and neck, liver or kidney cancer. CDR3s include the opening cysteine and the closing phenylalanine or tryptophan. A D gene is named only where the DNA matches it firmly. Only part of the rows carry a size: once, few, many, or a class if the clone is expanded.

>15|TRBJ2-7|NA|TRBV27|NA
TGTGCCAGCAGTTTAGCTTTGGCGACAGCCTACGAGCAGTACTTC
CASSLALATAYEQYF
>14|TRBJ2-6|NA|TRBV28|NA
TGTGCCACGACATCAGGAGCCGGGGCCAACGTCCTGACTTTC
CATTSGAGANVLTF
>13|TRBJ2-1|once|TRBV29-1|NA
TGCAGCGTTGGAGGGAATGGAGTCAATGAGCAGTTCTTC
CSVGGNGVNEQFF
>13|TRBJ1-2|NA|TRBV18|NA
TGTGCCAGCTCACCGGTCCCGGGCTATGGCTACACCTTC
CASSPVPGYGYTF
>16|TRBJ1-4|NA|TRBV15|NA
TGTGCCACCAGCAGGGCCCGGGCATTTACGGAGGAAAAACTGTTTTTT
CATSRARAFTEEKLFF
>14|TRBJ1-6|NA|TRBV19|TRBD1
TGTGCCAGTAGTATTGGACAGGGGAATTCACCCCTCCACTTT
CASSIGQGNSPLHF
>15|TRBJ2-4|NA|TRBV19|TRBD2
TGTGCCAGTAGTATCTTGACTAGCGTCAAAAACATTCAGTACTTC
CASSILTSVKNIQYF
>15|TRBJ2-6|NA|TRBV30|NA
TGTGCCTGGAGTGTTGGACCTTCTGGGGCCAACGTCCTGACTTTC
CAWSVGPSGANVLTF
>11|TRBJ2-1|NA|TRBV20-1|NA
TGCAGTGCTAGGAGCGGACCTGAGCAGTTCTTC
CSARSGPEQFF
>15|TRBJ2-3|NA|TRBV19|NA
TGTGCCAGTAGTTCGGTGACTCTGTATTCGTATACGCAGTATTTT
CASSSVTLYSYTQYF
>12|TRBJ2-1|NA|TRBV6-5|TRBD2
TGTGCCAGCAGTTACCGCGGGGGTGGGCAGTTCTTC
CASSYRGGGQFF
>14|TRBJ1-4|NA|TRBV29-1|TRBD1
TGCAGCGTCGGCGAGACAGGGGGTCGTGAAAAACTGTTTTTT
CSVGETGGREKLFF
>16|TRBJ2-3|NA|TRBV5-1|TRBD2
TGCGCCAGCAGCTTGGGTATTAGCGGGCGTGGAGATACGCAGTATTTT
CASSLGISGRGDTQYF
>14|TRBJ2-2|NA|TRBV15|NA
TGTGCCACCAGACAACAGGAGAACACCGGGGAGCTGTTTTTT
CATRQQENTGELFF
>15|TRBJ2-1|NA|TRBV19|TRBD2
TGTGCCACCTCTAGCGGGAGGACACGGACCAATGAGCAGTTCTTC
CATSSGRTRTNEQFF
>13|TRBJ2-7|NA|TRBV5-8|NA
TGTGCCAGCAGCCGGGGGAATTCCTACGAGCAGTACTTC
CASSRGNSYEQYF
>16|TRBJ2-7|NA|TRBV27|TRBD1
TGTGCCAGCAGTTGGGACAGCACTAGGAGCTCCTACGAGCAGTACTTC
CASSWDSTRSSYEQYF
>16|TRBJ2-1|NA|TRBV5-1|NA
TGCGCCAGCAGCTTGGGGGGCGGAAGCTCCTACAATGAGCAGTTCTTC
CASSLGGGSSYNEQFF
>18|TRBJ2-1|NA|TRBV7-3|TRBD2
TGTGCCAGCAGCCCGGGGACTAGCGGGAGGGCCTCCTACAATGAGCAGTTCTTC
CASSPGTSGRASYNEQFF
>13|TRBJ1-2|NA|TRBV2|TRBD1
TGTGCCAGCAGTGTAGGGGACAGGGGAGGCTACACCTTC
CASSVGDRGGYTF
>13|TRBJ2-2|NA|TRBV30|NA
TGTGCCTGGAAGGGACGGGGCACCGGGGAGCTGTTTTTT
CAWKGRGTGELFF
>13|TRBJ2-7|NA|TRBV7-3|NA
TGTGCCAGCAGCTATATAGCGGCGGGCGAGCAGTACTTC
CASSYIAAGEQYF
>15|TRBJ2-7|NA|TRBV5-4|TRBD1
TGTGCCAGCAGCTTGGCGATGGGGACAGGGGACGAGCAGTACTTC
CASSLAMGTGDEQYF
>14|TRBJ1-5|once|TRBV29-1|NA
TGCAGCGTTGAACAGGGTTTATCCTCAAATACGCAGCATTTT
CSVEQGLSSNTQHF